One and the same sample provided the 30 T cell receptor beta chains below, sequenced in a study of T cell responses to AZD1222 COVID-19 vaccine (dated by TCRdb to about 2021). The library was obtained by the immunoSEQ multiplex PCR assay. TCRdb stores this immuneACCESS table with in-frame sequences only. Part of the clones is absent; in the studies checked, under half of the shortfall reflects unresolved V genes, and no reason is known for the rest. The sample records about 180,000 clones, roughly nine tenths of which are singletons. Of the sample, under 2.5% falls within the top ten clones. The time point label on this specimen signifies: baseline before first vaccination. This sample comprised peripheral blood, obtained on day 0 of AZD1222 vaccination. The receptors shown here come from an adult in good health.

The chain has TRBV18 and TRBJ1-2, with 8 bases matching TRBD1. Looked up from germline, CDR1 is KGHSH and CDR2 is LQKENI. Trimming at V came to 5 bases and at J to 0 bases, leaving 11 bases not matched to a gene. CDR3 length equals 17 residues. The CDR3 sequence: CASSSIGQGNSNYGYTF. CDR3 sequence (DNA): TGTGCCAGCTCATCGATCGGACAGGGAAATTCTAACTATGGCTACACCTTC.

The chain combines TRBV5-1 with TRBJ1-1; D unclear. Germline V CDR1 and CDR2: SGHRS, YFSETQ. V lost 0 bases to trimming and J lost 0 bases, with 9 bases between them. CDR3 length equals 15 residues. The CDR3 region has the DNA TGCGCCAGCAGCTTGGGTCAGCCGTTGAACACTGAAGCTTTCTTT. Translation gives CASSLGQPLNTEAFF. Based on the CDR3 plus reference TRBV5-1 and TRBJ1-1, the full variable domain is KAGVTQTPRYLIKTRGQQVTLSCSPISGHRSVSWYQQTPGQGLQFLFEYFSETQRNKGNFPGRFSGRQFSNSRSEMNVSTLELGDSALYLCASSLGQPLNTEAFFGQGTRLTVV.

The sample holds a few counts of this clone. The chain carries TRBV24-1 and TRBJ1-4; D gene unclear. Trimming took off 4 bases at V and 5 bases at J, with 16 bases between the two ends. Germline V gene lookup returns CDR1 KGHDR and CDR2 SFDVKD. This CDR3 is 16 amino acids long. CDR3 coding DNA: TGTGCCACCAGTGACTCCGGCCCCGGAAGAAATGAAAAACTGTTTTTT. Translating gives CATSDSGPGRNEKLFF.

The V gene is TRBV9, the J gene TRBJ1-4; 7 bases agree with TRBD1. CDR1 is SGDLS and CDR2 is YYNGEE in the germline V gene. Trimming cost V 2 bases and J 11 bases; bases outside gene matches: 12. CDR3 length: 15 amino acids. CDR3 sequence: CASSVLDGDSGKLFF. CDR3 DNA sequence: TGTGCCAGCAGCGTTCTTGACGGGGACAGCGGGAAACTGTTTTTT.

V is TRBV6-2 or TRBV6-3 and J is TRBJ2-7; perhaps TRBD1 as D (6 bases). CDR1 is MNHEY, CDR2 SVGEGT, per germline. The ends were cut back, 0 bases at V and 0 bases at J, with 18 bases in the middle. This CDR3 is 18 amino acids long. In nucleotides, the CDR3 is TGTGCCAGCAGTTACTCGACACACGGACAGAATATCTCCTACGAGCAGTACTTC. This sequence encodes CASSYSTHGQNISYEQYF.

This clone was detected only once. This chain connects TRBV7-2 to TRBJ2-7; D is perhaps TRBD1 (6 bases). This CDR3 contains 18 residues. Germline V CDR1 and CDR2: SGHTA, FQGNSA. V dropped 5 bases and J dropped 2 bases, with 25 bases sitting between them. CDR3 bases: TGTGCCAGCAGCGAGATTTTAGGGGGATCGAGGGACACCTACGAGCAGTACTTC. Its protein is CASSEILGGSRDTYEQYF.

This clone was detected only a few times. The chain couples TRBV5-1 to TRBJ1-3, with a tentative D call TRBD1 (5 bases). V dropped 0 bases and J dropped 3 bases, with 10 bases sitting between them. CDR1 and CDR2 (germline): SGHRS, YFSETQ. The CDR3 length is 15 residues. CDR3: CASSLASGVGNTIYF. The CDR3, as DNA: TGCGCCAGCAGCTTGGCCTCGGGGGTTGGAAACACCATATATTTT.

The V call is TRBV4-1, the J call TRBJ2-1; D uncertain. The ends were cut back, 4 bases at V and 8 bases at J, with 6 bases in the middle. The CDR3 is 11 amino acids. CDR1 and CDR2 (germline): MGHRA, YSYEKL. CDR3 region: CASSPGYEQFF. CDR3 bases: TGCGCCAGCAGCCCTGGGTATGAGCAGTTCTTC.

The chain uses TRBV30 and TRBJ1-5; a possible D gene is TRBD1 (5 bases). V was trimmed by 1 base and J by 3 bases, leaving 10 bases between them. There are 14 residues in the CDR3. Germline V gives CDR1 GTSNPN, CDR2 SVGIG (reference sequence). CDR3 protein: CAWSGQGYNQPQHF. For the CDR3, the DNA is TGTGCCTGGAGTGGCCAGGGCTACAATCAGCCCCAGCATTTT.

This chain joins TRBV14 and TRBJ2-7; maybe TRBD1 (6 bases). This CDR3 region has 14 residues. Trimming removed 4 bases at V and 4 bases at J, with 14 bases between. Per the germline V gene, CDR1 is SGHDN and CDR2 is FVKESK. The CDR3 nucleotides read TGTGCCAGCAGCCCGCGTCCAGGGGCTTACGAGCAGTACTTC. Translating it yields CASSPRPGAYEQYF.

CDR3 nucleotides: TGTGCCAGCAGGTCCAGGGGGTCCGGGGAGCTGTTTTTT. As protein: CASRSRGSGELFF. This chain connects TRBV28 to TRBJ2-2; 7 nucleotides agree with TRBD1. Germline V gene lookup returns CDR1 MDHEN and CDR2 SYDVKM. Germline trimming cut 6 bases from V and 6 bases from J; bases unmatched to any gene: 4. This CDR3 spans 13 amino acids.

The chain carries TRBV27 and TRBJ1-1; 10 bases fit TRBD1. Germline V gene data show CDR1 as MNHEY and CDR2 as SMNVEV (reference sequence). This CDR3 is 15 amino acids long. Unmatched junction bases numbered 9, after V lost 4 bases and J lost 7 bases. CDR3 in DNA: TGTGCCAGCAGTTCCCCGGGACAGGGGCCGGGTGAAGCTTTCTTT. This translates into CASSSPGQGPGEAFF.

This clone is a singleton in its sample. This sequence joins TRBV7-8 and TRBJ2-7, with TRBD1 identical over 7 bases. The junction had 4 bases not matched to a gene; V was cut back by 5 bases and J by 6 bases. Germline CDR1 is SGHVS and CDR2 is FQNEAQ. The CDR3 is 12 amino acids. CDR3 nucleotide sequence: TGTGCCAGCAGCCCAAACAGGGGCGAGCAGTACTTC. Translated: CASSPNRGEQYF.

This chain connects TRBV7-9 to TRBJ1-1; 8 nucleotides align to TRBD1. The CDR3 is 14 amino acids. Germline V lookup: CDR1 SEHNR, CDR2 FQNEAQ (reference sequence). V lost 1 base and J lost 7; bases outside the gene matches: 5. Written as DNA, the CDR3 is TGTGCCAGCAGCTTAGGGACAGGGAGTCTTGAAGCTTTCTTT. It is translated as CASSLGTGSLEAFF.

The J gene is TRBJ1-2, the V gene TRBV6-2 or TRBV6-3; 9 bases fit TRBD1. Looked up from germline, CDR1 is MNHEY and CDR2 is SVGEGT. The junction had 5 bases not matched to a gene; V was cut back by 2 bases and J by 4 bases. The CDR3 spans 15 residues. The CDR3 loop reads CASSYGGTGLYGYTF. Here the CDR3 DNA reads TGTGCCAGCAGTTACGGAGGGACAGGGCTCTATGGCTACACCTTC.

This clone appeared a single time. The rearrangement uses TRBV19 and TRBJ1-3; D not certain. Looked up from germline, CDR1 is LNHDA and CDR2 is SQIVND (reference sequence). The V and J ends lost 4 bases and 1 base respectively, with 11 bases between them. This CDR3 is 15 amino acids long. This CDR3 reads CASSSARGSGNTIYF. The DNA for the CDR3 is TGTGCCAGTAGTAGTGCGCGGGGTTCTGGAAACACCATATATTTT.

The chain links TRBV28 to TRBJ2-1, with 9 bases fitting TRBD1. V was clipped by 6 bases and J by 7 bases; unmatched bases: 7. CDR1 is MDHEN and CDR2 is SYDVKM in the germline V gene. The length of the CDR3 is 14 residues. As DNA, the CDR3 is TGTGCCAGCAGCCGGGACAGGGTCTTAAATGAGCAGTTCTTC. It encodes CASSRDRVLNEQFF.

The sample holds one count of this clone. This chain links TRBV10-3 with TRBJ2-7, with 12 bases fitting TRBD2. Germline V gene lookup returns CDR1 ENHRY and CDR2 SYGVKD. CDR3 length equals 16 residues. Trimming removed 3 bases from V and 4 bases from J; junction bases left unmatched: 7. The CDR3 here is CAISDPSGRGLYEQYF. The DNA of the CDR3 is TGTGCCATCAGTGATCCTAGCGGGAGGGGGTTATACGAGCAGTACTTC.

This clone was found once. This rearrangement joins TRBV19 to TRBJ1-2, with 7 bases aligning to TRBD1. The J segment lost 5 bases and the V segment lost 5 bases, leaving 5 bases of the junction unmatched. Germline lookup yields CDR1 LNHDA and CDR2 SQIVND (reference sequence). This CDR3 spans 13 amino acids. The DNA of the CDR3 is TGTGCCAGTAGTGAAGGACAGGCATATGGCTACACCTTC. It encodes CASSEGQAYGYTF. The full variable domain, its missing parts supplied by reference TRBV19 and TRBJ1-2, is DGGITQSPKYLFRKEGQNVTLSCEQNLNHDAMYWYRQDPGQGLRLIYYSQIVNDFQKGDIAEGYSVSREKKESFPLTVTSAQKNPTAFYLCASSEGQAYGYTFGSGTRLTVV.

V is TRBV28 and J is TRBJ2-1; the D is unclear. Germline CDR1 MDHEN, CDR2 SYDVKM. The CDR3 has 15 residues. V lost 6 bases, J lost 0 bases, and 12 bases lay in between. The CDR3 DNA reads as TGTGCCAGCAGGCACCCTATTAGCTCCTACAATGAGCAGTTCTTC. Amino acids: CASRHPISSYNEQFF.

V is TRBV5-1 and J is TRBJ2-3, with D unclear. Per the germline V gene, CDR1 is SGHRS and CDR2 is YFSETQ. V gave up 1 base and J gave up 2 bases, with 8 bases separating them. The CDR3 extends over 14 amino acids. The CDR3 sequence: CASSLYSDTDTQYF. The CDR3 bases are TGCGCCAGCAGCTTGTATTCCGACACAGATACGCAGTATTTT.

The chain recombines TRBV27 with TRBJ1-5; D not resolved. The CDR3 is 15 residues long. The germline V and J ends were trimmed by 2 bases and 0 bases, with 8 bases remaining between them. From germline, CDR1 is MNHEY and CDR2 SMNVEV (reference sequence). Here the CDR3 DNA reads TGTGCCAGCAGTTTAGCAGTGGATAGCAATCAGCCCCAGCATTTT. Translated: CASSLAVDSNQPQHF.

This chain links TRBV30 with TRBJ1-6; D is undetermined. Germline CDR1 is GTSNPN and CDR2 is SVGIG (reference sequence). V lost 0 bases and J 10 bases, leaving 4 bases between the germline ends. The CDR3 has 11 amino acids. The CDR3 coding sequence is TGTGCCTGGAGTGTAAACTCACCCCTCCACTTT. The encoded protein is CAWSVNSPLHF.

V is TRBV12-5 and J is TRBJ1-1, with D tentatively TRBD1 (6 bases). The CDR3 sequence is 13 residues long. Trimming took 6 bases from V and 6 from J, leaving 14 bases between them. CDR1 is LGHNT, CDR2 FRNRAP, per germline. The CDR3 DNA is TGTGCTAGTGGCCCGGACAGCACCGCTGAAGCTTTCTTT. Translated: CASGPDSTAEAFF.

The chain joins TRBV5-1 to TRBJ2-5, with 8 bases identical to TRBD2. The CDR3 is 16 residues long. Losses at the gene ends were 0 bases for V and 3 bases for J; bases not matched to a gene: 7. Germline V gene sequence: CDR1 SGHRS, CDR2 YFSETQ. The CDR3 DNA reads TGCGCCAGCAGCTTGGGGCCAGCGGGAGTCGAAGAGACCCAGTACTTC. Translation: CASSLGPAGVEETQYF. The complete variable domain, with remaining parts taken from reference TRBV5-1 and TRBJ2-5, reads KAGVTQTPRYLIKTRGQQVTLSCSPISGHRSVSWYQQTPGQGLQFLFEYFSETQRNKGNFPGRFSGRQFSNSRSEMNVSTLELGDSALYLCASSLGPAGVEETQYFGPGTRLLVL.

The genes are TRBV7-2 and TRBJ1-3, with D possibly matching TRBD1 (6 bases). This CDR3 is built from 16 residues. CDR1 and CDR2 (germline): SGHTA, FQGNSA. With 2 bases removed from V and 3 bases from J, the gap between germline ends came to 14 bases. CDR3 residues: CASSLSTGYGGNTIYF. DNA for the CDR3: TGTGCCAGCAGCTTATCTACAGGGTACGGTGGAAACACCATATATTTT.

CDR3 region: CSDRTSGGLTDTQYF. DNA for the CDR3: TGCAGCGATAGGACTAGCGGGGGGCTTACAGATACGCAGTATTTT. V usage is TRBV29-1 and J usage is TRBJ2-3; 14 positions match TRBD2. J was trimmed by 3 bases and V by 7 bases; bases with no gene match: 6. Germline loops: CDR1 SQVTM, CDR2 ANQGSEA. This CDR3 has 15 residues.

The chain uses TRBV28 and TRBJ2-5; TRBD1 aligns across 9 bases. Germline CDR1 reads MDHEN; CDR2 reads SYDVKM. V shed 4 bases, J shed 6 bases, and the junction held 12 bases outside the gene matches. CDR3 size: 16 residues. CDR3 coding DNA: TGTGCCAGCAGTTCAAGTCCCGGGACAGGGTCGAAGACCCAGTACTTC. As protein: CASSSSPGTGSKTQYF.

A single count supports this clone. The V and J genes are TRBV10-1 and TRBJ1-3; tentatively, D is TRBD1 (6 bases). This CDR3 spans 16 amino acids. Trimming pared 7 bases from V and 3 bases from J, leaving 19 bases between. Germline-derived CDR1 and CDR2 are WNHNN and SYGVQD (reference sequence). The CDR3 sequence is CASTLPRQDNGNTIYF. The CDR3 region has the DNA TGCGCCAGCACCCTCCCCCGACAGGACAATGGAAACACCATATATTTT.

This clone was detected only a few times. The V call is TRBV10-3, the J call TRBJ2-7; 9 nucleotides match TRBD2. V shed 6 bases and J 6 bases; nucleotides not matched to a gene: 9. Germline CDR1 reads ENHRY; CDR2 reads SYGVKD. The CDR3 sequence is 14 residues long. CDR3 coding DNA: TGTGCCATCAGAAGCCCGGGACTAGCATCCGAGCAGTACTTC. Encoded protein: CAIRSPGLASEQYF.